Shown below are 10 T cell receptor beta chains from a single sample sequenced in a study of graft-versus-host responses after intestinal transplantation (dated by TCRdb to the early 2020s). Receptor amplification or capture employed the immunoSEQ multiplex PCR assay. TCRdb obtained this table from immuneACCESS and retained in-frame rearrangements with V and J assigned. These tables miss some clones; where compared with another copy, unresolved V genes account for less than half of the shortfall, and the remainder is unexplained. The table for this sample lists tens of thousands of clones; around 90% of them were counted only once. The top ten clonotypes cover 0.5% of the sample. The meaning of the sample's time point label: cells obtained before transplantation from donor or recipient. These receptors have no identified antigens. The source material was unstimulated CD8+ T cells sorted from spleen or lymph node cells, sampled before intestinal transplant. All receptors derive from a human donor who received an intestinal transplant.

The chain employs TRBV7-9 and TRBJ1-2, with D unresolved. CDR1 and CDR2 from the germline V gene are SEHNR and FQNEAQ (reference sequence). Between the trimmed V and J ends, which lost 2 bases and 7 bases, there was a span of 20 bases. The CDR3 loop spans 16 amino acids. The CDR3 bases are TGTGCCAGCAGCTTACCGATTTTTCGGGGAATAGGTGGCTACACCTTC. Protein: CASSLPIFRGIGGYTF. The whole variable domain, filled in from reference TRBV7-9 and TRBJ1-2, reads DTGVSQNPRHKITKRGQNVTFRCDPISEHNRLYWYRQTLGQGPEFLTYFQNEAQLEKSRLLSDRFSAERPKGSFSTLEIQRTEQGDSAMYLCASSLPIFRGIGGYTFGSGTRLTVV.

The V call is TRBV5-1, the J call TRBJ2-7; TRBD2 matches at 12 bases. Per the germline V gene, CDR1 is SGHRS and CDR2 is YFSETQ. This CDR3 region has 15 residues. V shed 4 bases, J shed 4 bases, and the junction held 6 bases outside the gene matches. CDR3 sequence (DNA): TGCGCCAGCAGCAGAACTAGCGGGAGGACTTACGAGCAGTACTTC. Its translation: CASSRTSGRTYEQYF.

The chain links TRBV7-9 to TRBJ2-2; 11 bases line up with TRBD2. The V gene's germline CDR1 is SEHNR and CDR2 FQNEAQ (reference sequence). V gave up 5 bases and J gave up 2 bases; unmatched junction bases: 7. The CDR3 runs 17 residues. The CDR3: CASSGKTSGANTGELFF. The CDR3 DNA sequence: TGTGCCAGCAGCGGTAAGACTAGCGGGGCCAACACCGGGGAGCTGTTTTTT.

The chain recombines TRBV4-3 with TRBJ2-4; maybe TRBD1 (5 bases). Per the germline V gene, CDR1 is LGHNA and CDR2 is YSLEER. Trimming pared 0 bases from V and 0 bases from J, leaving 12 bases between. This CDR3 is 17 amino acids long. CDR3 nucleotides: TGCGCCAGCAGCCAAGATCTAACAGGCCTAGCCAAAAACATTCAGTACTTC. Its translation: CASSQDLTGLAKNIQYF.

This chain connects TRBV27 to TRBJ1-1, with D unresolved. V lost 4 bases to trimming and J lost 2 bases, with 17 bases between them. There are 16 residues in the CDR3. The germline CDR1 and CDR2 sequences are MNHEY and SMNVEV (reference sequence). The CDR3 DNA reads TGTGCCAGCAGTTCGTCCTTCGGGGTACTAAACACTGAAGCTTTCTTT. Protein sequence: CASSSSFGVLNTEAFF.

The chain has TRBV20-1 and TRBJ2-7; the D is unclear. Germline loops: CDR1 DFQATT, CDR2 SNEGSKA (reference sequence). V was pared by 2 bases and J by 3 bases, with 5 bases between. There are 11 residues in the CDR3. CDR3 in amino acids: CSARTGYEQYF. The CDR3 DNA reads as TGCAGTGCTAGAACTGGCTACGAGCAGTACTTC.

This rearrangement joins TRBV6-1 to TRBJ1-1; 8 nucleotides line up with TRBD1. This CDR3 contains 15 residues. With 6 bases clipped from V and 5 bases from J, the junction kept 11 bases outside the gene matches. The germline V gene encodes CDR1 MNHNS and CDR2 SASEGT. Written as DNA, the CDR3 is TGTGCCAGCAGGCATCAGGACAGGGTTAGGACTGAAGCTTTCTTT. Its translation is CASRHQDRVRTEAFF.

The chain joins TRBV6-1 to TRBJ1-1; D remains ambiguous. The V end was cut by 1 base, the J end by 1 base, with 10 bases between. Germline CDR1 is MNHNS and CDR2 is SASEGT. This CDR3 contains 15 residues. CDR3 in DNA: TGTGCCAGCAGTGAAGTGCGGTTGGAGAACACTGAAGCTTTCTTT. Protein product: CASSEVRLENTEAFF.

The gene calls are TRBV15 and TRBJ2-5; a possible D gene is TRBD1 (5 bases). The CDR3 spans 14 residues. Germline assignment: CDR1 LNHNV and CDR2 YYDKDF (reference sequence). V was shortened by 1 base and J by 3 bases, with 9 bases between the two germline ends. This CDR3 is CATSRGETEETQYF. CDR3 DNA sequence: TGTGCCACCAGCAGAGGTGAGACAGAAGAGACCCAGTACTTC.

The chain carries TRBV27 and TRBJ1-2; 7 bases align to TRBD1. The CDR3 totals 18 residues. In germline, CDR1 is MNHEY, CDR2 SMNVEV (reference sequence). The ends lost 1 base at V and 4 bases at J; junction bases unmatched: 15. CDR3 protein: CASSLLGTAAIGVYGYTF. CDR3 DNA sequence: TGTGCCAGCAGTTTATTGGGGACAGCGGCAATAGGGGTCTATGGCTACACCTTC.